The next 25 T cell receptor beta chains were all read from a single sample in a study of blood T cell repertoires in COVID-19. Repertoires were generated with immunoSEQ multiplex PCR, while TCRdb's copy carries only in-frame clones and drops some. Of roughly 260,000 clones in the sample, about 87% are singletons; the top ten hold approximately 2.8%. Sequenced input: PBMCs or T cells enriched from blood (not recorded which). The source of these receptors is a woman aged 30 to 39 with acute COVID-19.

The chain couples TRBV5-1 to TRBJ1-4; possible D gene TRBD1, 5 bases. The CDR3 is made up of 15 amino acids. Looked up from germline, CDR1 is SGHRS and CDR2 is YFSETQ. Trimming cost V 4 bases and J 0 bases, with 10 bases left between them. The CDR3 nucleotides are TGCGCCAGCAGCCGAGACAGTACAACTAATGAAAAACTGTTTTTT. Its protein is CASSRDSTTNEKLFF. The full variable domain, rest sourced from reference TRBV5-1 and TRBJ1-4, is KAGVTQTPRYLIKTRGQQVTLSCSPISGHRSVSWYQQTPGQGLQFLFEYFSETQRNKGNFPGRFSGRQFSNSRSEMNVSTLELGDSALYLCASSRDSTTNEKLFFGSGTQLSVL.

The chain uses TRBV11-2 and TRBJ1-1; perhaps TRBD1 as D (5 bases). V was shortened by 5 bases and J by 8 bases, with 15 bases between the two germline ends. The CDR3 runs 13 residues. CDR1 SGHAT and CDR2 FQNNGV come from the germline V gene. The CDR3 loop is CASSLILAGEAFF. The DNA of the CDR3 is TGTGCCAGCAGCCTCATCCTCGCAGGGGAAGCTTTCTTT.

The V and J genes are TRBV7-9 and TRBJ2-7, with 8 bases lining up with TRBD1. J was trimmed by 5 bases and V by 0 bases; bases with no gene match: 6. Germline lookup yields CDR1 SEHNR and CDR2 FQNEAQ (reference sequence). The CDR3 contains 15 residues. The CDR3 reads CASSLAATGVNEQYF. The CDR3 region has the DNA TGTGCCAGCAGCTTAGCTGCGACAGGGGTCAACGAGCAGTACTTC.

CDR3 DNA sequence: TGTGCTAGTGGAGTTACTACTGAAGCTTTCTTT. Translating it yields CASGVTTEAFF. The V gene is TRBV12-5, the J gene TRBJ1-1, with D unclear. The CDR3 is made up of 11 amino acids. V lost 6 bases and J lost 5, with 7 bases in between. CDR1 and CDR2 (germline): LGHNT, FRNRAP.

The rearrangement joins TRBV5-1 to TRBJ2-2, with D possibly TRBD1 on 6 matching bases. Germline V gene sequence: CDR1 SGHRS, CDR2 YFSETQ. The V gene lost 4 bases and the J gene lost 4 bases, with 20 bases spanning the gap. The CDR3 runs 17 residues. Here the CDR3 reads CASSPPRAGEGTGELFF. In DNA form, the CDR3 reads TGCGCCAGCAGCCCCCCAAGGGCAGGGGAAGGCACCGGGGAGCTGTTTTTT. Full variable domain (rest looked up from reference TRBV5-1 and TRBJ2-2): KAGVTQTPRYLIKTRGQQVTLSCSPISGHRSVSWYQQTPGQGLQFLFEYFSETQRNKGNFPGRFSGRQFSNSRSEMNVSTLELGDSALYLCASSPPRAGEGTGELFFGEGSRLTVL.

V usage is TRBV4-1 and J usage is TRBJ1-6; D remains unclear. Trimming left V 0 bases short and J 0 bases short, with 12 bases between. The CDR3 runs 18 residues. CDR1 MGHRA and CDR2 YSYEKL come from the germline V gene. This chain's CDR3 is CASSQDPPGSSYNSPLHF. CDR3 DNA: TGCGCCAGCAGCCAAGATCCCCCGGGGAGCTCCTATAATTCACCCCTCCACTTT.

V and J are TRBV11-2 and TRBJ2-7, with D perhaps TRBD1 (6 bases). The germline V and J ends were trimmed by 1 base and 2 bases, with 18 bases remaining between them. CDR1 is SGHAT and CDR2 is FQNNGV in the germline V gene. The CDR3 runs to 17 residues. The CDR3 nucleotides are TGTGCCAGCAGCTTAGGAGACAGGACCAGTTCCGCCTACGAGCAGTACTTC. This gives the protein CASSLGDRTSSAYEQYF.

The chain recombines TRBV6-5 with TRBJ1-1, with D possibly TRBD1 on 6 matching bases. CDR1 MNHEY and CDR2 SVGAGI come from the germline V gene. Trimming shortened V by 0 bases and J by 6 bases, and 14 bases separated the two germline ends. The CDR3 is 15 residues long. The CDR3: CASSYSWQGNAEAFF. The CDR3 DNA follows: TGTGCCAGCAGTTACTCCTGGCAGGGGAATGCTGAAGCTTTCTTT.

This chain connects TRBV27 to TRBJ1-1, with TRBD1 matching over 9 bases. Germline-derived CDR1 and CDR2 are MNHEY and SMNVEV (reference sequence). V lost 5 bases to trimming and J lost 4 bases; unmatched junction nucleotides: 11. The CDR3 totals 16 residues. The CDR3 reads CASSKPTGTGSTEAFF. CDR3 nucleotides: TGTGCCAGCAGTAAACCTACCGGGACAGGGTCCACTGAAGCTTTCTTT.

The chain joins TRBV5-6 to TRBJ2-2; possibly TRBD2 for D (6 bases). The CDR3 is made up of 16 amino acids. V was cut by 4 bases and J by 5 bases, with 18 bases left in between. Germline V CDR1 and CDR2: SGHDT, YYEEEE. Written as DNA, the CDR3 is TGTGCCAGCAGCCCCATCGGGACTCTCGTAACCGGGGAGCTGTTTTTT. Amino acid sequence: CASSPIGTLVTGELFF.

The CDR3 DNA reads TGTGCCAGCAGCCAAGTTTACAGGGAAGTCTACAATGAGCAGTTCTTC. It codes for CASSQVYREVYNEQFF. V usage is TRBV3-1 (or the pseudogene TRBV3-2) and J usage is TRBJ2-1; D perhaps matches TRBD1 (6 bases). CDR3 length: 16 residues. Trimming took off 1 base at V and 3 bases at J, with 13 bases between the two ends. Germline lookup yields CDR1 LGHDT and CDR2 YNNKEL (reference sequence).

This rearrangement joins TRBV6-4 to TRBJ2-1, with TRBD1 matching 10 bases. The CDR3 length is 14 residues. V lost 7 bases to trimming and J lost 4 bases; unmatched junction nucleotides: 4. Germline V gene lookup returns CDR1 MRHNA and CDR2 SNTAGT. For the CDR3, the DNA is TGTGCCAGCAAAGGACAGGGGGATTACAATGAGCAGTTCTTC. Translated, it gives CASKGQGDYNEQFF.

The chain links TRBV4-1 to TRBJ1-4; no definite D call. The CDR3 length is 14 residues. V gave up 7 bases and J gave up 0 bases, with 9 bases separating them. CDR1 is MGHRA and CDR2 is YSYEKL in the germline V gene. CDR3 in amino acids: CASTTVATNEKLFF. CDR3 bases: TGCGCCAGCACCACTGTTGCAACTAATGAAAAACTGTTTTTT.

The CDR3 loop is CASSDGQDTQYF. The CDR3 DNA is TGTGCCAGCAGTGACGGGCAAGATACGCAGTATTTT. V gene TRBV6-4 combines with J gene TRBJ2-3; unclear D gene. Germline CDR1 and CDR2: MRHNA and SNTAGT. This CDR3 spans 12 amino acids. Trimming pared 2 bases from V and 5 bases from J, leaving 5 bases between.

This chain joins TRBV6-5 and TRBJ1-6; D unclear. The V gene's germline CDR1 is MNHEY and CDR2 SVGAGI. V was trimmed by 6 bases and J by 9 bases, leaving 18 bases between them. The CDR3 is made up of 15 amino acids. The CDR3 is CASREALVVVSPLHF. The CDR3 DNA sequence: TGTGCCAGCAGAGAGGCCCTAGTGGTCGTTTCACCCCTCCACTTT.

The chain has TRBV4-1 and TRBJ1-5, with TRBD1 matching 7 bases. With 6 bases clipped from V and 4 bases from J, the junction kept 6 bases outside the gene matches. Germline-derived CDR1 and CDR2 are MGHRA and YSYEKL. The CDR3 totals 14 residues. In DNA form, the CDR3 reads TGCGCCAGCAGACAGGGGACTCCTAATCAGCCCCAGCATTTT. Its translation is CASRQGTPNQPQHF.

This chain uses TRBV5-4 with TRBJ2-3; 9 positions match TRBD1. Germline V gene sequence: CDR1 SGHNT, CDR2 YYREEE (reference sequence). CDR3 length: 17 amino acids. The V segment lost 4 bases and the J segment 5 bases; nucleotides outside the gene matches: 14. The CDR3 is CASSLKVSGQGKDTQYF. CDR3 bases: TGTGCCAGCAGCCTTAAGGTCTCGGGACAGGGCAAAGATACGCAGTATTTT.

The chain carries TRBV7-2 and TRBJ2-5, with TRBD1 as a possible D gene (6 bases). V lost 5 bases and J lost 1, with 11 bases in between. CDR1 SGHTA and CDR2 FQGNSA come from the germline V gene. The CDR3 is 14 amino acids. CDR3 bases: TGTGCCAGCAGCGGGGGCTCCCGCCAAGAGACCCAGTACTTC. The encoded protein is CASSGGSRQETQYF.

This chain connects TRBV12-5 to TRBJ1-1; tentative D call: TRBD1 (5 bases). Germline-derived CDR1 and CDR2 are LGHNT and FRNRAP. This CDR3 has 14 amino acids. Trimming cost V 9 bases and J 1 base, with 15 bases left between them. The CDR3 spells CASHVGGTNTEAFF. CDR3 coding DNA: TGTGCTAGCCACGTTGGGGGGACGAACACTGAAGCTTTCTTT.

This chain links TRBV5-6 with TRBJ1-5; D might be TRBD1 (5 bases). In germline, CDR1 is SGHDT, CDR2 YYEEEE. The CDR3 totals 14 residues. Between the trimmed V and J ends, which lost 3 bases and 5 bases, there was a span of 12 bases. CDR3 loop: CASSSLGGDQPQHF. The CDR3, as DNA: TGTGCCAGCAGCTCCTTGGGAGGGGATCAGCCCCAGCATTTT.

The rearrangement links TRBV3-1 (or the pseudogene TRBV3-2) to TRBJ1-3, with 8 bases aligning to TRBD1. Germline V gene sequence: CDR1 LGHDT, CDR2 YNNKEL (reference sequence). The CDR3 is 15 residues long. Germline trimming cut 4 bases from V and 0 bases from J; bases unmatched to any gene: 2. CDR3 amino acids: CASSRDRGSGNTIYF. In DNA, the CDR3 is TGTGCCAGCAGCCGCGACAGGGGCTCTGGAAACACCATATATTTT.

This clone came up a few times. V is TRBV7-9 and J is TRBJ1-6, with TRBD1 as a possible D gene (5 bases). This CDR3 comprises 15 residues. Germline CDR1 SEHNR, CDR2 FQNEAQ (reference sequence). The V end was cut by 0 bases, the J end by 10 bases, with 13 bases between. The CDR3 bases are TGTGCCAGCAGCTTAGCGTCCAGGGAAGGATCACCCCTCCACTTT. Protein sequence: CASSLASREGSPLHF.

The chain combines TRBV30 with TRBJ2-2, with a weak D call TRBD1 (8 bases). Trimming cost V 5 bases and J 6 bases, with 22 bases left between them. Germline CDR1 GTSNPN, CDR2 SVGIG (reference sequence). The CDR3 runs to 16 residues. In DNA, the CDR3 is TGTGCCTGGGGGGGATTCGGACAGGGAGGGTCCGGGGAGCTGTTTTTT. Residues: CAWGGFGQGGSGELFF. Filled out from reference TRBV30 and TRBJ2-2, the complete variable domain reads SQTIHQWPATLVQPVGSPLSLECTVEGTSNPNLYWYRQAAGRGLQLLFYSVGIGQISSEVPQNLSASRPQDRQFILSSKKLLLSDSGFYLCAWGGFGQGGSGELFFGEGSRLTVL.

The chain links TRBV5-6 to TRBJ2-2; the D gene is possibly TRBD1 (5 bases). Deletions cut 0 bases from V and 6 bases from J, with 12 bases between. In germline, CDR1 is SGHDT, CDR2 YYEEEE. The CDR3 runs 15 residues. CDR3 sequence (DNA): TGTGCCAGCAGCTTGGGGCAGGGTTGGTCCGGGGAGCTGTTTTTT. Residues: CASSLGQGWSGELFF.

The rearrangement uses TRBV4-1 and TRBJ2-5; 9 bases are a match to TRBD2. With 0 bases clipped from V and 5 bases from J, the junction kept 10 bases outside the gene matches. The CDR3 consists of 17 residues. Germline loops: CDR1 MGHRA, CDR2 YSYEKL. In DNA, the CDR3 is TGCGCCAGCAGCCAAGATCTGGGCGGGGGGGCCGGTGAGACCCAGTACTTC. As protein: CASSQDLGGGAGETQYF.